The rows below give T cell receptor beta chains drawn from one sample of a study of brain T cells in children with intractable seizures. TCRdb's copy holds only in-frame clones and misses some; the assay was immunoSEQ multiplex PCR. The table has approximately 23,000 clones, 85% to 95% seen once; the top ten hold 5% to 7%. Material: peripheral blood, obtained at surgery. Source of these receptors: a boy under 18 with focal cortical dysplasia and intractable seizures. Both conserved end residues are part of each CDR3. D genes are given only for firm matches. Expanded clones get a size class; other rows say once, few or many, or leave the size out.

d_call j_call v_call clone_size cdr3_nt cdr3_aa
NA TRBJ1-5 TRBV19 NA TGTGCCAGTAATGGCCGGGCAGTCGATCAGCCCCAGCATTTT CASNGRAVDQPQHF
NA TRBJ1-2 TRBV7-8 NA TGTGCCAGCAGCTTCACGTTAGCTAACTATGGCTACACCTTC CASSFTLANYGYTF
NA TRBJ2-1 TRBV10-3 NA TGTGCCATCAGAGCAGGGTTATACAATGAGCAGTTCTTC CAIRAGLYNEQFF
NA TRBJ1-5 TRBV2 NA TGTGCCAGCAGTGAAACAGGGCCTAGCAATCAGCCCCAGCATTTT CASSETGPSNQPQHF
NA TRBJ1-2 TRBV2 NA TGTGCCAACCGATTATCCCAGGGAAGTGGCTACACCTTC CANRLSQGSGYTF
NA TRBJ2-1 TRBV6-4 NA TGTGCCAGCAGTGACGGGCCTCACAATGAGCAGTTCTTC CASSDGPHNEQFF
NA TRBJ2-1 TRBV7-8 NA TGTGCCAGCAGCCCCGTCCAAAGCTCCTACAATGAGCAGTTCTTC CASSPVQSSYNEQFF
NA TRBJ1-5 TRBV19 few TGTGCCAGTAATAGTGGAATTCAGCCCCAGCATTTT CASNSGIQPQHF
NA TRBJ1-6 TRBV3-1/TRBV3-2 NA TGTGCCAGCAGCCAGGAAGCGGGACTGTATTCACCCCTCCACTTT CASSQEAGLYSPLHF
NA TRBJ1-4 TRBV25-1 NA TGTGCCAGCACCTTAGGGGGAGAACTGTTTTTT CASTLGGELFF
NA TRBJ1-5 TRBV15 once TGTGCCACCACCACACGGGGAAGCAATCAGCCCCAGCATTTT CATTTRGSNQPQHF
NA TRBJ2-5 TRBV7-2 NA TGTGCCAGCAGCTTCGGGCGGGGCTACCAAGAGACCCAGTACTTC CASSFGRGYQETQYF
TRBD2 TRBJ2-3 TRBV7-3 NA TGTGCCAGCAGCTTTGGACTAGCGGGAGGCTGGGGTGGCACAGATACGCAGTATTTT CASSFGLAGGWGGTDTQYF
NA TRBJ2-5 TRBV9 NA TGTGCCAGCAGCGTAGTGTCCAGGGGAGGAGAGACCCAGTACTTC CASSVVSRGGETQYF
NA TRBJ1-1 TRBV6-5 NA TGTGCCAGCAGTTCTACCTTTTTCGGCCTCGCGCTGTTT CASSSTFFGLALF
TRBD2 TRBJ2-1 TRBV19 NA TGTGCCAGTACCCGCCTAGCGGAGACCTACAATGAGCAGTTCTTC CASTRLAETYNEQFF
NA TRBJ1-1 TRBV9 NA TGTGCCAGCAGCGTAGTACAGAACACTGAAGCTTTCTTT CASSVVQNTEAFF
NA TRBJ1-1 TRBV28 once TGTGCCAGCAGTTCATCCATGGACAGAAAAGCTTTCTTT CASSSSMDRKAFF
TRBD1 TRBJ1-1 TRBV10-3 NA TGTGCCATCAGTGACCCGTTTGCAGGGGGGGGGAACACTGAAGCTTTCTTT CAISDPFAGGGNTEAFF
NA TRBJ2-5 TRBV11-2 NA TGTGCCAGCAGCCGTAACAGGGAGGCCCAGTACTTC CASSRNREAQYF
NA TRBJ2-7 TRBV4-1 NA TGCGCCAGCAGCCCGAGGGGGGAATTGGACAGGTGGGGTCGCGAGCAGTACTTC CASSPRGELDRWGREQYF
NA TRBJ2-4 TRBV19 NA TGTGCCAGTTCCGATTCGGACAAAAACATTCAGTACTTC CASSDSDKNIQYF
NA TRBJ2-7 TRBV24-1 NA TGTGCCACCAGTGATTCAAGCCGCCCGGCAGGGGATCCCTACGAGCAGTACTTC CATSDSSRPAGDPYEQYF
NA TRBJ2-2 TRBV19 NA TGTGCCACCCCGACAGGTATCGCCGGGGAGCTGTTTTTT CATPTGIAGELFF
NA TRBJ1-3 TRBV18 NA TGTGCCAGCTCACCAAGGCCGTCGGGAAACACCATATATTTT CASSPRPSGNTIYF
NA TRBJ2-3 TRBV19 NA TGTGCCAGTAGTATACAGGCCCCAGATACGCAGTATTTT CASSIQAPDTQYF
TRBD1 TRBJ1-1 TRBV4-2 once TGTGCCAGCAGCCAAGCGGGGACAGGGATGGGTCTTAGCGGAGCTTTCTTT CASSQAGTGMGLSGAFF
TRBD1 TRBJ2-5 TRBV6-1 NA TGTGCCAGCAGTGAAGGGACAGGGGGCGGGGTAGAGACCCAGTACTTC CASSEGTGGGVETQYF
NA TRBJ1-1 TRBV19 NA TGTGCCAGTAGTAGGAGCGGACAGAACACTGAAGCTTTCTTT CASSRSGQNTEAFF
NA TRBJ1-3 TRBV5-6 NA TGTGCCAGCAGCTTTGCAGGGTTCGGAAACACCATATATTTT CASSFAGFGNTIYF
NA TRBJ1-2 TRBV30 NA TGTGCCTGGAGTGTAACGGGGACACACTATGGCTACACCTTC CAWSVTGTHYGYTF
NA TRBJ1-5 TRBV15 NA TGTGCCACCAGCAGAGTAGGTAGCAATCAGCCCCAGCATTTT CATSRVGSNQPQHF
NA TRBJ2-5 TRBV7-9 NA TGTGCCAGCAGCTTAGGGATTGGGACGGAACCCCAAGAGACCCAGTACTTC CASSLGIGTEPQETQYF
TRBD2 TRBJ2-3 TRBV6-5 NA TGTGCCAGCAGTTACTCGGCTAGCGGGAGGATCGATACGCAGTATTTT CASSYSASGRIDTQYF
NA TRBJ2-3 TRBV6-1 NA TGTGCCAGCAGTGAAGTGCTCGGACACCCGGGAGATACGCAGTATTTT CASSEVLGHPGDTQYF
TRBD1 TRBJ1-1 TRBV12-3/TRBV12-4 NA TGTGCCAGCAGTCTGGACAGGGGGGCTGAAGCTTTCTTT CASSLDRGAEAFF
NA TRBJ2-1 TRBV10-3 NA TGTGCCATCAGTGAGGCAAGGCTAGGCCCCAATGAGCAGTTCTTC CAISEARLGPNEQFF
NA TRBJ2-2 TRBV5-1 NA TGCGCCAGCAGCCAGGAAAACACCGGGGAGCTGTTTTTT CASSQENTGELFF
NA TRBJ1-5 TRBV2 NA TGTGCCAGCAGTGACCCTGCTGGACACCCGGGTGGCAATCAGCCCCAGCATTTT CASSDPAGHPGGNQPQHF
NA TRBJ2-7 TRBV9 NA TGTGCCAGCAGCGTAGGAGGGGGAACCTACGAGCAGTACTTC CASSVGGGTYEQYF
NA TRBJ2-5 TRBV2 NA TGTGCCAGCATTTGGGGACAAGAGACCCAGTACTTC CASIWGQETQYF
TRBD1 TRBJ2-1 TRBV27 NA TGTGCCAGCAGTTTATTCCTCAGGGGGAATGAGCAGTTCTTC CASSLFLRGNEQFF
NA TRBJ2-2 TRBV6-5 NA TGTGCCAGCAGTTACTCGGGACTGAGGAACACCGGGGAGCTGTTTTTT CASSYSGLRNTGELFF
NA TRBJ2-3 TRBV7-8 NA TGTGCCAGCACCAATACCCCCCGCACAGATACGCAGTATTTT CASTNTPRTDTQYF
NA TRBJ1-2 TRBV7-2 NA TGTGCCAGCAGCTTCCACCGGACGTATGGCTACACCTTC CASSFHRTYGYTF
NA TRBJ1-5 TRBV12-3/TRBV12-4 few TGTGCCAGCTTGGGGGCAGGGAGGCAGCCCCAGCATTTT CASLGAGRQPQHF
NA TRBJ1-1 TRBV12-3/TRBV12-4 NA TGTGCCAGCAGTTTAGACTCTGAAGCTTTCTTT CASSLDSEAFF